The clone carrying this TCR beta chain appeared a few times. Its specificity is not known. These data come from a study of regulatory T cells in long-lasting Graves disease. The CDR3 contains 19 residues. The germline V gene encodes CDR1 MNHEY and CDR2 SVGEGT. V gave up 0 bases and J gave up 2 bases; unmatched junction bases: 12. Study-wide results and caveats: Persistent Graves' patients showed a TCR diversity that was lower than that of newly diagnosed ones. Investigators studied peripheral blood only, not thyroid tissue.

To make TCR beta libraries, researchers used iRepertoire HTBI primers and Arm-PCR of CDR3 regions. One entry per CDR3 protein results from TCRdb running MiXCR on the multiplex PCR reads. This table has approximately 440,000 distinct CDR3 sequences, 16% appearing once. Time point given: newly diagnosed GD, antithyroid drugs for less than 3 months. The authors made the TCR library using RNA they extracted from PBMCs. This sample also belongs to another study, concerning T cells in Graves' hyperthyroidism and ophthalmopathy.

The material was peripheral blood mononuclear cells (PBMCs), obtained at new diagnosis, from a patient treated with antithyroid drugs. The origin of this receptor is a man aged 35-49 years with Graves disease. The chain is built from TRBV6-2 or TRBV6-3 and TRBJ2-1; 8 bases fit TRBD1. CDR3 DNA sequence: TGTGCCAGCAGTTACTCGAGGCCGACAGGGGTTAACACCTACAATGAGCAGTTCTTC. Amino acid sequence: CASSYSRPTGVNTYNEQFF.